The T cell receptor beta chain under discussion was sequenced for a study of graft-versus-host responses after intestinal transplantation. Overall study context: Recipients got multivisceral, liver-intestinal, or isolated intestinal transplants. Study-level results: GvH clones were identified in recipient marrow, with some first appearing in ileum or blood.

The CDR3 covers 14 residues. In germline, CDR1 is SGHAT, CDR2 FQNNGV. The trim removed 1 base at V and 7 bases at J, leaving 2 bases unmatched. With regard to this clone: Its antigen is not known.

This table comes from immunoSEQ multiplex PCR, and its TCRdb copy is limited to in-frame clones, with some not included. This sample has under 95,000 clones; around 84% occur once, and the top ten carry around 0.83%. Specimen: unstimulated CD4+ T cells sorted from spleen or lymph node cells, collected before intestinal transplant. This sequence was found in a human donor who received an intestinal transplant. V and J are TRBV11-2 and TRBJ2-5, with 11 bases aligning to TRBD2. The CDR3: CASSLVGTSGTQYF. The DNA of the CDR3 is TGTGCCAGCAGCTTAGTTGGGACTAGCGGGACCCAGTACTTC.